This TCR beta chain was recorded in a study of blood T cell repertoires in COVID-19. Study summary: Samples came from the United States, Italy and Spain, spanning acute and convalescent COVID-19. T cells, B-cell-depleted T cells, or PBMCs provided the cDNA or gDNA that served as material.

Original handling: Nucleated cell number was recorded as an estimate derived from reference gene primer amplification. Sequenced by immunoSEQ multiplex PCR; TCRdb stores in-frame clones only, minus some. Clonal size and the V and J genes are those of that table, whereas D and trimming came from the DNA. The sample carries some 110,000 clones, about 84% recorded once. Sequencing input: peripheral blood. This TCR came from a human donor in a cohort sampled during active COVID-19.

This CDR3 reads CASSEGRGQTTDTQYF. The CDR3 nucleotides read TGCGCCAGCAGCGAAGGAAGGGGACAAACCACAGATACGCAGTATTTT. The chain is built from TRBV5-1 and TRBJ2-3, with D perhaps TRBD1 (6 bases). Germline V gene sequence: CDR1 SGHRS, CDR2 YFSETQ. CDR3 length: 16 amino acids. V was pared by 4 bases and J by 2 bases, with 17 bases between.